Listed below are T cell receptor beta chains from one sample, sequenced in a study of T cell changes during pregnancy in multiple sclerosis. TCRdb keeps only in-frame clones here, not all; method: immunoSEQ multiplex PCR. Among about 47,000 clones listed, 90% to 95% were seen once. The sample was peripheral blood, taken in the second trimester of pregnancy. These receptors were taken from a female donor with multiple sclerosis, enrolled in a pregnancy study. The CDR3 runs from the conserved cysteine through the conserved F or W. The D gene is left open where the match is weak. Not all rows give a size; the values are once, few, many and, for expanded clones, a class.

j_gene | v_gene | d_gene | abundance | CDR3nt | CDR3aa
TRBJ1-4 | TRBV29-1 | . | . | TGCAGCGTTGAAATTACCCGGAGGGAACTGTTTTTT | CSVEITRRELFF
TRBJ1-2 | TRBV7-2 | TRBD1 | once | TGTGCCAGCAGCCCTAGTCACAGGGGTAACTATGGCTACACCTTC | CASSPSHRGNYGYTF
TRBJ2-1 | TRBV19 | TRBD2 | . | TGTGCCAGTAGTCTACTAGCGGGAGGGCCGGGTGAGCAGTTCTTC | CASSLLAGGPGEQFF
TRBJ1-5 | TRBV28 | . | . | TGTGCCAGCTGGGGGCTAGGGCGGGATCAGCCCCAGCATTTT | CASWGLGRDQPQHF
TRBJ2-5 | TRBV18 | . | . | TGTGCCAGCTCACCGGTTGGGGGGGCACGCCCCCAAGAGACCCAGTACTTC | CASSPVGGARPQETQYF
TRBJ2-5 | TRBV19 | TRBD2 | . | TGTGCCAGTAGTAAGACACAGGGACTAGCGGGAGTAAGAGAGACCCAGTACTTC | CASSKTQGLAGVRETQYF
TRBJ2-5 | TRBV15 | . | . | TGTGCCACCAGCAGAGATCGCAGGGTCGGCTGGACCCAGTACTTC | CATSRDRRVGWTQYF
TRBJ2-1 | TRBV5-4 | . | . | TGTGCCAGCAGCCGGGGGGCGGGTGAGCAGTTCTTC | CASSRGAGEQFF
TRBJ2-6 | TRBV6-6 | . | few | TGTGCCAGCAGTTACGGAGGGGCGCGTGGGGCCAACGTCCTGACTTTC | CASSYGGARGANVLTF
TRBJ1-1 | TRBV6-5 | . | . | TGTGCCAGCAGTTACGGGGACTCTAACACTGAAGCTTTCTTT | CASSYGDSNTEAFF
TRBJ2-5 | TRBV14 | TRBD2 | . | TGTGCCAGCAGCCAAAATTCTAGGACTAGTACACCGGAGACCCAGTACTTC | CASSQNSRTSTPETQYF
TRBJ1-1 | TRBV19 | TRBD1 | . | TGTGCCAGTAGTACGCCAGGGGGCCTCCAGAACACTGAAGCTTTCTTT | CASSTPGGLQNTEAFF